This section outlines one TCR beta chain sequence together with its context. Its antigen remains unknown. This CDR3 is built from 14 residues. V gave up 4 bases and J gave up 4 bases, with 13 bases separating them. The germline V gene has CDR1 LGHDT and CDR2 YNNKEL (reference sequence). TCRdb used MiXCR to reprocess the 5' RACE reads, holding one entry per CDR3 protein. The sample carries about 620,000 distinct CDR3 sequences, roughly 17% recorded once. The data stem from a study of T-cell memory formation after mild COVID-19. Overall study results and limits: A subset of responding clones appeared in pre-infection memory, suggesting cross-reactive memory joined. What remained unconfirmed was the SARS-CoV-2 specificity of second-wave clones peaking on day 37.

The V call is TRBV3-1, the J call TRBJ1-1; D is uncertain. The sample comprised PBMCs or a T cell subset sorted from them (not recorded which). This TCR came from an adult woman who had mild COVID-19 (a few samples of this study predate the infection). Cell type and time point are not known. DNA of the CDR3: TGTGCCAGCAGCCCCTTTTCGAGAAGCACTGAAGCTTTCTTT. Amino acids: CASSPFSRSTEAFF.